Detailed here is one T cell receptor beta chain. Its antigen is unidentified. Additional DNA sequences in this sample encode the identical CDR3. Measured with immunoSEQ multiplex PCR; TCRdb has only the in-frame clones, and not every one. The table for this sample gives 150,000 or so clones. The sample belongs to a study of T cell responses to AZD1222 COVID-19 vaccine. This CDR3 contains 16 residues. In germline, CDR1 is SGHRS, CDR2 YFSETQ. Trimming took off 0 bases at V and 4 bases at J, with 11 bases between the two ends. Findings and limits, study-wide: It should be noted that donors were predominantly white British and more often female, and clonal diversity was possibly underestimated. Recipients of two AZD1222 doses showed rising Spike-specific TCR breadth and depth.

The clonotype originates from an adult in good health. The J gene is TRBJ2-6, the V gene TRBV5-1, with D tentatively TRBD2 (6 bases). The sample comprised peripheral blood. In DNA, the CDR3 is TGCGCCAGCAGCTTGGAGGCGGGGACCGGGGCCAACGTCCTGACTTTC. It codes for CASSLEAGTGANVLTF. Full variable domain (outside the CDR3, taken from reference TRBV5-1 and TRBJ2-6): KAGVTQTPRYLIKTRGQQVTLSCSPISGHRSVSWYQQTPGQGLQFLFEYFSETQRNKGNFPGRFSGRQFSNSRSEMNVSTLELGDSALYLCASSLEAGTGANVLTFGAGSRLTVL.